What follows are 8 T cell receptor beta chains derived from one specimen sequenced in a study of T cells and copy number aberrations in small-cell lung cancer. Sequencing was performed with immunoSEQ multiplex PCR; in TCRdb, only in-frame clones are kept and a portion is missing. This sample has under 8,000 clones, with 65% to 90% found just once. The sample was normal tissue next to the tumor. The receptors stem from a woman aged 45 to 65 with small cell lung cancer.

The chain combines TRBV14 with TRBJ2-7; 7 positions agree with TRBD2. The CDR3 loop spans 15 amino acids. Germline values: CDR1 SGHDN, CDR2 FVKESK. V dropped 1 base and J dropped 0; count of bases not matched to a gene: 3. This chain's CDR3 is CASSQGSGPSYEQYF. The DNA of the CDR3 is TGTGCCAGCAGCCAAGGTAGCGGGCCCTCCTACGAGCAGTACTTC. Complete variable domain (other parts from reference TRBV14 and TRBJ2-7): EAGVTQFPSHSVIEKGQTVTLRCDPISGHDNLYWYRRVMGKEIKFLLHFVKESKQDESGMPNNRFLAERTGGTYSTLKVQPAELEDSGVYFCASSQGSGPSYEQYFGPGTRLTVT.

As to this clone: This specimen includes other DNA sequences encoding the same CDR3. V gene TRBV30 combines with J gene TRBJ2-2; 9 bases align to TRBD1. The V and J ends lost 1 base and 6 bases, in that order; junction bases with no gene match: 0. There are 13 residues in the CDR3. The V gene's germline CDR1 is GTSNPN and CDR2 SVGIG (reference sequence). The CDR3 reads CAWSGTGAGELFF. CDR3 in DNA: TGTGCCTGGAGTGGGACAGGGGCCGGGGAGCTGTTTTTT.

The chain couples TRBV4-1 to TRBJ2-7; 9 bases agree with TRBD2. The CDR3 extends over 15 amino acids. V lost 0 bases to trimming and J lost 3 bases; unmatched junction nucleotides: 3. Germline V gives CDR1 MGHRA, CDR2 YSYEKL. The CDR3 region is CASSQEPAGGYEQYF. In DNA form, the CDR3 reads TGCGCCAGCAGCCAAGAACCAGCGGGGGGCTACGAGCAGTACTTC.

The genes are TRBV25-1 and TRBJ1-5; D remains unclear. Looked up from germline, CDR1 is MGHDK and CDR2 is SYGVNS. The germline V and J ends were trimmed by 4 bases and 0 bases, with 7 bases remaining between them. This CDR3 comprises 14 residues. CDR3 DNA: TGTGCCAGCAGTGCCTCCCTTAGCAATCAGCCCCAGCATTTT. Protein sequence: CASSASLSNQPQHF.

V and J are TRBV5-1 and TRBJ2-3; the D gene is possibly TRBD1 (5 bases). Germline CDR1 is SGHRS and CDR2 is YFSETQ. Deletions cut 4 bases from V and 3 bases from J, with 15 bases between. The CDR3 is 15 amino acids. CDR3 DNA sequence: TGCGCCAGCAGCACCGGAAGACCAGGGACAGATACGCAGTATTTT. This codes for CASSTGRPGTDTQYF.

This chain connects TRBV7-8 to TRBJ1-2; 8 nucleotides line up with TRBD1. J was trimmed by 6 bases and V by 0 bases; bases with no gene match: 12. This CDR3 has 17 amino acids. Germline V lookup: CDR1 SGHVS, CDR2 FQNEAQ. This chain's CDR3 is CASSLAGFSQGAHGYTF. The DNA of the CDR3 is TGTGCCAGCAGCTTAGCCGGTTTCTCGCAGGGGGCGCATGGCTACACCTTC.

This CDR3 reads CASSDWTSGRPDTQYF. CDR3 in DNA: TGTGCCAGCAGTGACTGGACTAGCGGGAGGCCAGATACGCAGTATTTT. The chain carries TRBV6-4 and TRBJ2-3; 14 nucleotides agree with TRBD2. The CDR3 has 16 residues. V shed 1 base and J 4 bases; nucleotides not matched to a gene: 1. Germline V gene data show CDR1 as MRHNA and CDR2 as SNTAGT.

The rearrangement links TRBV2 to TRBJ1-1; D might be TRBD1 (5 bases). V lost 0 bases and J 4 bases, leaving 9 bases between the germline ends. The CDR3 runs to 14 residues. Germline assignment: CDR1 SNHLY and CDR2 FYNNEI. CDR3 sequence reads: CASSEALGGTEAFF. Here the CDR3 DNA reads TGTGCCAGCAGTGAAGCGTTGGGGGGCACTGAAGCTTTCTTT.